Shown below are 12 T cell receptor beta chains from a single sample sequenced in a study of blood T cell repertoires in COVID-19. The protocol was immunoSEQ multiplex PCR, while the TCRdb copy is restricted to in-frame clones and leaves out a portion. The data contain fewer than 400,000 clones, roughly nine tenths of them seen just once; the ten biggest clones take up roughly 1.9%. The specimen sequenced was peripheral blood. The source is a woman aged 25 to 39 with COVID-19, enrolled during active disease.

V and J are TRBV4-2 and TRBJ1-2; D is unresolved. Germline V lookup: CDR1 LGHNA, CDR2 YNFKEQ. The CDR3 runs to 16 residues. Trimming took off 3 bases at V and 7 bases at J, with 21 bases between the two ends. The CDR3 DNA follows: TGTGCCAGCAGCCATTCGGAGGGAGAGGGTTCGGGTGGCTACACCTTC. Translated: CASSHSEGEGSGGYTF.

The CDR3: CASSFLSMTGGNTEAFF. CDR3 DNA: TGTGCCAGCAGTTTCCTCTCCATGACAGGGGGCAACACTGAAGCTTTCTTT. This sequence joins TRBV2 and TRBJ1-1, with TRBD1 identical over 10 bases. Germline CDR1 SNHLY, CDR2 FYNNEI. This CDR3 comprises 17 residues. J gave up 2 bases and V 5 bases, and 11 bases lay outside the gene matches.

The chain uses TRBV5-6 and TRBJ2-2; D gene unclear. V gave up 0 bases and J gave up 5 bases, with 14 bases separating them. Germline loops: CDR1 SGHDT, CDR2 YYEEEE. The CDR3 runs 16 residues. Here the CDR3 reads CASSLAPLYRTGELFF. In DNA, the CDR3 is TGTGCCAGCAGCTTGGCCCCACTCTATCGAACCGGGGAGCTGTTTTTT.

This rearrangement joins TRBV19 to TRBJ1-3; no definite D call. The length of the CDR3 is 15 residues. CDR1 and CDR2 from the germline V gene are LNHDA and SQIVND (reference sequence). Trimming shortened V by 1 base and J by 0 bases, and 7 bases separated the two germline ends. CDR3 sequence: CASSIAPSSGNTIYF. The CDR3 DNA reads TGTGCCAGTAGTATAGCTCCTAGCTCTGGAAACACCATATATTTT. The entire variable domain, with the rest obtained from reference TRBV19 and TRBJ1-3, is as follows: DGGITQSPKYLFRKEGQNVTLSCEQNLNHDAMYWYRQDPGQGLRLIYYSQIVNDFQKGDIAEGYSVSREKKESFPLTVTSAQKNPTAFYLCASSIAPSSGNTIYFGEGSWLTVV.

In this sample, this clone turned up once. The chain carries TRBV7-9 and TRBJ1-2; 9 bases align to TRBD1. Germline V gives CDR1 SEHNR, CDR2 FQNEAQ (reference sequence). The CDR3 is made up of 14 amino acids. J lost 5 bases, V lost 5 bases, and 6 bases had no gene match. CDR3 amino acids: CASSPGTGSYGYTF. The CDR3 nucleotides read TGTGCCAGCAGCCCTGGGACAGGGTCTTATGGCTACACCTTC. Full variable domain (outside the CDR3, taken from reference TRBV7-9 and TRBJ1-2): DTGVSQNPRHKITKRGQNVTFRCDPISEHNRLYWYRQTLGQGPEFLTYFQNEAQLEKSRLLSDRFSAERPKGSFSTLEIQRTEQGDSAMYLCASSPGTGSYGYTFGSGTRLTVV.

V and J are TRBV7-9 and TRBJ1-2, with a tentative D call TRBD1 (5 bases). Germline-derived CDR1 and CDR2 are SEHNR and FQNEAQ (reference sequence). CDR3 size: 15 residues. V was trimmed by 4 bases and J by 0 bases, leaving 12 bases between them. This CDR3 is CASSWRGSANYGYTF. For the CDR3, the DNA is TGTGCCAGCAGCTGGAGGGGAAGTGCTAACTATGGCTACACCTTC. The full variable domain, its missing parts supplied by reference TRBV7-9 and TRBJ1-2, is DTGVSQNPRHKITKRGQNVTFRCDPISEHNRLYWYRQTLGQGPEFLTYFQNEAQLEKSRLLSDRFSAERPKGSFSTLEIQRTEQGDSAMYLCASSWRGSANYGYTFGSGTRLTVV.

The gene calls are TRBV7-8 and TRBJ1-1, with D unclear. Germline CDR1 SGHVS, CDR2 FQNEAQ. The V end lost 1 base, the J end lost 6 bases, and 9 bases lay between the germline ends. The CDR3 covers 13 residues. CDR3 residues: CASSLDLRAEAFF. The CDR3 DNA reads as TGTGCCAGCAGCTTAGATCTGCGTGCTGAAGCTTTCTTT.

The CDR3 sequence is CASTGGETQYF. In DNA form, the CDR3 reads TGTGCCAGTACAGGGGGAGAGACCCAGTACTTC. This chain connects TRBV6-5 to TRBJ2-5; 8 nucleotides match TRBD1. The CDR3 loop spans 11 amino acids. With V trimmed by 9 bases and J by 4 bases, 1 base remained unmatched. Germline CDR1 reads MNHEY; CDR2 reads SVGAGI.

The chain has TRBV15 and TRBJ2-5, with D perhaps matching TRBD2 (5 bases). Per the germline V gene, CDR1 is LNHNV and CDR2 is YYDKDF (reference sequence). Trimming removed 0 bases at V and 5 bases at J, with 13 bases between. This CDR3 has 15 residues. In DNA, the CDR3 is TGTGCCACCAGCAGAGATAGGGCGGGTTGGGAGACCCAGTACTTC. It is translated as CATSRDRAGWETQYF.

The chain recombines TRBV5-1 with TRBJ1-6; D is possibly TRBD1 (5 bases). CDR3 length: 15 amino acids. Germline-derived CDR1 and CDR2 are SGHRS and YFSETQ. The V gene lost 3 bases and the J gene lost 13 bases, with 20 bases spanning the gap. The CDR3 DNA reads TGCGCCAGCAGCTCGGTAGGAGGGGCAGCTCAGCCCCTCCACTTT. This translates into CASSSVGGAAQPLHF.

The CDR3 nucleotides read TGTGCCAGCAGTTCCCAACGACTAGCGGGGGTTGACAATGAGCAGTTCTTC. This translates into CASSSQRLAGVDNEQFF. The V gene is TRBV7-2, the J gene TRBJ2-1, with TRBD2 matching over 12 bases. V lost 6 bases, J lost 5 bases, and 11 bases stayed unmatched. The CDR3 consists of 17 residues. Germline assignment: CDR1 SGHTA and CDR2 FQGNSA.

The V and J genes are TRBV19 and TRBJ1-1; 10 nucleotides align to TRBD1. CDR1 is LNHDA, CDR2 SQIVND, per germline (reference sequence). V lost 3 bases to trimming and J lost 7 bases; unmatched junction nucleotides: 8. The CDR3 totals 15 residues. The DNA for the CDR3 is TGTGCCAGTAGTATCCTGACAGGGGGCTTAGGTGAAGCTTTCTTT. Translated, it gives CASSILTGGLGEAFF.